This T cell receptor (beta chain) comes out of a study of PD-1 blockade in classical Hodgkin lymphoma. The wider study: The nivolumab dose that patients received was 3 mg/kg, given intravenously every 2 weeks. General observations from the study: Reported baseline diversity: healthy donors highest, relapsed/refractory patients lowest. The study found that TCR diversity rose significantly by C4D1 in CD4+ but not CD8+ cells.

Here immunoSEQ multiplex PCR was the method, and the copy in TCRdb shows in-frame clones only, minus some. The table shows fewer than 15,000 clones, with around 85% occurring only once. With regard to this clone: Its antigen is unknown.

Relapse was seen in all patients after autologous stem cell transplantation, and brentuximab vedotin exposure was variable. Patients reached a best response of complete response, partial response or progressive disease. The CDR3 length is 15 residues. J was trimmed by 3 bases and V by 4 bases; bases with no gene match: 9. Per the germline V gene, CDR1 is LNHDA and CDR2 is SQIVND (reference sequence). The receptor's source is a human donor with classical Hodgkin lymphoma. The sequencing here drew on peripheral blood mononuclear cells (PBMCs), taken at baseline. The chain links TRBV19 to TRBJ2-7, with 7 bases matching TRBD1. The CDR3 spells CASSRTTGLFYEQYF. CDR3 DNA sequence: TGTGCCAGTAGTAGGACGACAGGGCTCTTCTACGAGCAGTACTTC.